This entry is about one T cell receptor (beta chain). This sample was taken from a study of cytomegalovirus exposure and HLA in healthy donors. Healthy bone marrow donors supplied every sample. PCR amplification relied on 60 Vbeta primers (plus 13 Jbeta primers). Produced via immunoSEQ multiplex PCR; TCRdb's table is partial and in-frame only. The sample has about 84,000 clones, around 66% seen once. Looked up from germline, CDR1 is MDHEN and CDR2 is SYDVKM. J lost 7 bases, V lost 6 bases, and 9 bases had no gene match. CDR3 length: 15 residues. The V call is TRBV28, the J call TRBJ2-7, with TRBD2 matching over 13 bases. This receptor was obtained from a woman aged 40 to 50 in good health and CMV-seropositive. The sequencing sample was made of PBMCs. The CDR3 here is CASSRTSGSRGEQYF. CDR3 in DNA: TGTGCCAGCAGCCGGACTAGCGGGAGCCGGGGGGAGCAGTACTTC.